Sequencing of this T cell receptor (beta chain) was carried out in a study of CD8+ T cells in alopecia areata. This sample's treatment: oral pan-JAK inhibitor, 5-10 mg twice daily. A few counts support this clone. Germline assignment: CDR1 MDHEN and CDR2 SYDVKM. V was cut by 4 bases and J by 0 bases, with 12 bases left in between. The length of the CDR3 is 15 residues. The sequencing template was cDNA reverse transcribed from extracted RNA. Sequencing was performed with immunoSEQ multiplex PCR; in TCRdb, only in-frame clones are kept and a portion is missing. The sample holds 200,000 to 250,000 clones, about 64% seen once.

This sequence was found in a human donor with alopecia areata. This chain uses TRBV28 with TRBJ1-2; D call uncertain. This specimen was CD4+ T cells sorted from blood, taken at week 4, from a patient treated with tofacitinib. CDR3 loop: CASSYPTGANYGYTF. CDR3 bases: TGTGCCAGCAGTTATCCTACGGGAGCTAACTATGGCTACACCTTC.